These 5 T cell receptor beta chains were sequenced from one sample in a study of T cell responses to AZD1222 COVID-19 vaccine. Libraries were prepared by immunoSEQ multiplex PCR; TCRdb keeps only in-frame clonotypes and omits some of them. The data show approximately 25,000 clones, approximately 92% seen once. The sample consisted of peripheral blood, taken 28 days after the second AZD1222 dose. The receptor source for this set is an adult who received the AZD1222 COVID-19 vaccine.

The CDR3 sequence: CAWSVAGGEKLFF. CDR3 DNA: TGTGCCTGGAGTGTGGCAGGTGGTGAAAAACTGTTTTTT. The chain joins TRBV30 to TRBJ1-4, with D unresolved. V gave up 0 bases and J gave up 7 bases, with 9 bases separating them. Per the germline V gene, CDR1 is GTSNPN and CDR2 is SVGIG (reference sequence). This CDR3 region has 13 residues.

This chain connects TRBV19 to TRBJ1-5; TRBD1 might be the D (5 bases). The ends were cut back, 4 bases at V and 5 bases at J, with 9 bases in the middle. Germline loops: CDR1 LNHDA, CDR2 SQIVND (reference sequence). This CDR3 is 13 amino acids long. CDR3 in DNA: TGTGCCAGTAGTACGCAGGGTGATCAGCCCCAGCATTTT. This codes for CASSTQGDQPQHF.

V is TRBV6-5 and J is TRBJ1-5, with D hard to call. V lost 7 bases, J lost 0 bases, and 13 bases lay in between. In germline, CDR1 is MNHEY, CDR2 SVGAGI. This CDR3 region has 15 residues. The CDR3: CASTAGDYSNQPQHF. The DNA for the CDR3 is TGTGCCAGCACCGCTGGTGATTATAGCAATCAGCCCCAGCATTTT.

This clone was seen a single time. The chain links TRBV11-3 to TRBJ2-1; 7 nucleotides agree with TRBD1. CDR1 is SGHNT, CDR2 YENEEA, per germline. This CDR3 region has 14 residues. With 1 base clipped from V and 6 bases from J, the junction kept 3 bases outside the gene matches. CDR3 in amino acids: CASSLATGFNEQFF. DNA for the CDR3: TGTGCCAGCAGCTTAGCGACAGGGTTCAATGAGCAGTTCTTC.

The chain is built from TRBV28 and TRBJ1-1; TRBD1 agrees at 8 bases. Trimming took 11 bases from V and 0 from J; bases not matched to a gene: 14. Germline V gene lookup returns CDR1 MDHEN and CDR2 SYDVKM. The CDR3 runs to 16 residues. CDR3 sequence reads: CASLPGDRRLNTEAFF. DNA for the CDR3: TGTGCCTCACTCCCGGGGGACAGGCGGTTGAACACTGAAGCTTTCTTT. Based on the CDR3 plus reference TRBV28 and TRBJ1-1, the full variable domain is DVKVTQSSRYLVKRTGEKVFLECVQDMDHENMFWYRQDPGLGLRLIYFSYDVKMKEKGDIPEGYSVSREKKERFSLILESASTNQTSMYLCASLPGDRRLNTEAFFGQGTRLTVV.